This TCR beta chain came from a study of monozygotic twins with inflammatory bowel disease (dated by TCRdb to the late 2010s). Broadly, across the study: A total of approximately 28 monozygotic twin pairs were included in the full study, comprising nine German pairs (four IBD-concordant, five IBD-discordant) and 19 IBD-discordant Danish pairs. The search for disease-associated traits relied mainly on comparing, within discordant pairs, IBD patients with their genetically identical healthy co-twins. Each individual had, on average, about 151 000 unique TCRalpha sequences and 181 000 unique TCRbeta sequences available for analysis. Broad study findings and their caveats: Background noise and inter-individual variability may have been introduced into the repertoires by the differing immunosuppressive treatments among patients. The analysis was unable to tell apart different T cell subtypes. The results gave no support for a single strong signal or clonotype linked to IBD. Repertoire similarity did not differ between concordant and discordant twins, which could be due to limited statistical power. TCRbeta repertoire diversity, by inverse Simpson index, was decreased in IBD patients compared with their healthy co-twins. Fewer clonotypes were shared with other individuals by IBD patients than by healthy twins, most markedly in patients showing signs of disease activity.

For this clonotype: The antigen it binds to is not known.

Libraries were prepared through 5' RACE. Preparation of each TCR library used around 3.5 ug of total RNA. For each sample, cDNA was synthesized in eight separate reactions using SMARTScribe reverse transcriptase. During cDNA synthesis, unique molecular identifiers containing a 6-nucleotide sample barcode were introduced by template switching. TCRalpha and TCRbeta cDNA was amplified by two nested PCRs of roughly 16 and 10 cycles, with bead purification after each PCR. Before amplification, the cDNA was treated with uracil DNA-glycosylase and purified using the QIAquick PCR purification kit. The second PCR added Illumina TruSeq-compatible adapters along with sample-specific barcodes. Library quality and concentration were assessed using TapeStation and Qubit, and approximately 5 ng of each library was pooled. Sequencing of the pooled libraries was done on an Illumina HiSeq2500 single-index Rapid Run using custom sequencing primers and 2 x 100 bp reads. For the original study's pipeline: PCR and sequencing errors were corrected by UMI-based consensus assembly using MiGEC version 1.2.6. MiXCR version 2.1.1 was used to carry out V(D)J alignment, clonotype assembly and CDR3 extraction. Normalisation of gene usage, clonotype sharing and MAIT/NKT TCR abundance was achieved by analysing the top 1000, 10 000 and 20 000 clonotypes per sample. After downsampling to 27 000 UMIs, diversity was calculated as the inverse Simpson index using the vegan R package. Paired Mann-Whitney U tests on discordant twin pairs were used, with Benjamini-Hochberg multiple-testing correction. The reads were reprocessed in TCRdb, with one entry per CDR3 protein sequence and no accompanying DNA. The V and J calls and clone size come from TCRdb's table, not from the authors' own analysis. This sample's table contains around 230,000 distinct CDR3 sequences. Of the sample, 1.5% to 2% falls within the top ten clones.

From each donor, a roughly 2.5 ml peripheral blood sample was collected into PAXgene tubes and stored at -80 degrees C. Without any T cell sorting, total RNA was extracted from whole blood using the PAXgene blood miRNA kit on an automated QIAcube. Peripheral blood from monozygotic twin pairs who were concordant or discordant for inflammatory bowel disease underwent deep TCRalpha and TCRbeta repertoire profiling using unique molecular barcoding. Smoking habits were recorded for all twin pairs, and individuals were classified as current, former or never smokers. This receptor was taken from a human donor with ulcerative colitis or Crohn's disease, or a healthy co-twin of an affected twin (not recorded which). Input material: blood.

The CDR3 is CSAYRDHKETQYF. The rearrangement joined TRBV20-1 to TRBJ2-5; TCRdb gives TRBD1 as the D gene, but with no DNA this cannot be confirmed. As encoded in the germline V gene (reference sequence), CDR1 is DFQATT while CDR2 is SNEGSKA. The CDR3 spans 13 residues, from the cysteine through the phenylalanine. No nucleotide data were recorded.